The 14 T cell receptor beta chains below come from one sample, sequenced in a study of OX40 agonist ivuxolimab in advanced cancers. Sequencing used immunoSEQ multiplex PCR; TCRdb keeps in-frame clones, though not all of them. The repertoire holds about 97,000 clones, 86% seen once, with roughly 5.5% in the top ten. The sample was CD4+ or CD8+ T cells sorted from blood, taken in a trial of the OX40 agonist ivuxolimab. All receptors derive from an adult with an advanced solid tumor such as melanoma, head and neck, liver or kidney cancer.

The rearrangement links TRBV21-1 to TRBJ1-5. TRBV21-1 is recorded as a pseudogene. The CDR3 totals 15 residues. The CDR3 protein is CASSQKEGKNQPQHF. DNA for the CDR3: TGTGCCAGCAGCCAGAAGGAGGGGAAGAATCAGCCCCAGCATTTT.

The J gene is TRBJ1-6, the V gene TRBV18; D is possibly TRBD1 (5 bases). The CDR3 has 14 amino acids. Germline V gene data show CDR1 as KGHSH and CDR2 as LQKENI. V shed 7 bases and J shed 6 bases, with 13 bases lying between them. The CDR3, as DNA: TGTGCCAGCTGGGGGGGTTTCGCTAATTCACCCCTCCACTTT. It translates to CASWGGFANSPLHF.

This chain uses TRBV27 with TRBJ2-7, with TRBD2 matching 7 bases. Germline V gene data show CDR1 as MNHEY and CDR2 as SMNVEV (reference sequence). This CDR3 region has 16 residues. The V and J ends lost 2 bases and 1 base, in that order; junction bases with no gene match: 8. CDR3 sequence: CASSLPGASGSYEQYF. The CDR3 DNA sequence: TGTGCCAGCAGTTTACCTGGGGCTAGCGGATCCTACGAGCAGTACTTC.

The chain recombines TRBV5-1 with TRBJ2-3, with unresolved D. V was cut by 0 bases and J by 3 bases, with 11 bases left in between. The CDR3 consists of 15 residues. Germline assignment: CDR1 SGHRS and CDR2 YFSETQ. The CDR3 reads CASSLVVPQTDTQYF. CDR3 bases: TGCGCCAGCAGCTTGGTGGTCCCGCAGACAGATACGCAGTATTTT. The full variable domain, rest sourced from reference TRBV5-1 and TRBJ2-3, is KAGVTQTPRYLIKTRGQQVTLSCSPISGHRSVSWYQQTPGQGLQFLFEYFSETQRNKGNFPGRFSGRQFSNSRSEMNVSTLELGDSALYLCASSLVVPQTDTQYFGPGTRLTVL.

J is TRBJ2-2 and V is TRBV11-2, with 14 bases matching TRBD2. The length of the CDR3 is 17 residues. V dropped 5 bases and J dropped 3; count of bases not matched to a gene: 5. Germline V gene lookup returns CDR1 SGHAT and CDR2 FQNNGV. CDR3 residues: CASSRLAGGPDTGELFF. The CDR3 bases are TGTGCCAGCAGCCGACTAGCGGGAGGGCCGGACACCGGGGAGCTGTTTTTT.

The chain uses TRBV6-5 and TRBJ1-1; no definite D call. The germline V gene encodes CDR1 MNHEY and CDR2 SVGAGI. This CDR3 has 13 residues. V was cut by 1 base and J by 3 bases, with 6 bases left in between. This CDR3 reads CASSYFLDTEAFF. CDR3 DNA sequence: TGTGCCAGCAGTTACTTCCTTGACACTGAAGCTTTCTTT.

The genes are TRBV6-1 and TRBJ1-1; a weak D match, TRBD1 (5 bases). Germline lookup yields CDR1 MNHNS and CDR2 SASEGT. The CDR3 extends over 13 amino acids. With 3 bases removed from V and 11 bases from J, the gap between germline ends came to 16 bases. CDR3 loop: CASSEGRGWLAFF. The DNA for the CDR3 is TGTGCCAGCAGTGAGGGACGAGGGTGGCTGGCTTTCTTT.

The chain combines TRBV27 with TRBJ1-2, with 11 bases identical to TRBD1. The trim removed 4 bases at V and 5 bases at J, leaving 0 bases unmatched. This CDR3 region has 13 residues. Germline CDR1 is MNHEY and CDR2 is SMNVEV (reference sequence). CDR3 DNA: TGTGCCAGCAGTTGGGACAGGGGGTATGGCTACACCTTC. Amino acid sequence: CASSWDRGYGYTF.

This clone was observed a single time. The chain joins TRBV16 to TRBJ2-1; TRBD1 matches at 7 bases. There are 15 residues in the CDR3. With 4 bases clipped from V and 5 bases from J, the junction kept 8 bases outside the gene matches. The germline CDR1 and CDR2 sequences are KGHSY and FQNENV. The CDR3 loop reads CASSPRLTGDNEQFF. The DNA for the CDR3 is TGTGCCAGCAGCCCTCGACTCACAGGGGACAATGAGCAGTTCTTC.

The chain links TRBV30 to TRBJ2-7, with TRBD1 identical over 7 bases. The V segment lost 2 bases and the J segment 0 bases; nucleotides outside the gene matches: 7. Looked up from germline, CDR1 is GTSNPN and CDR2 is SVGIG (reference sequence). The CDR3 has 15 amino acids. The CDR3 region has the DNA TGTGCCTGGAGTATAGGGGACAGCCGCTCCTACGAGCAGTACTTC. This codes for CAWSIGDSRSYEQYF.

This clone has only one observation. The chain joins TRBV18 to TRBJ2-7; D tentatively fits TRBD1 or TRBD2 (5 bases each). This CDR3 spans 15 amino acids. V was cut by 3 bases and J by 7 bases, with 19 bases left in between. Per germline, CDR1 KGHSH and CDR2 LQKENI. CDR3 nucleotides: TGTGCCAGCTCACCCCCGGGGCGGGTGGAGAAAGAGCAGTACTTC. It yields the protein CASSPPGRVEKEQYF.

The chain recombines TRBV11-3 with TRBJ2-7, with TRBD2 matching 7 bases. V lost 3 bases to trimming and J lost 0 bases; unmatched junction nucleotides: 8. Germline V gene data show CDR1 as SGHNT and CDR2 as YENEEA. There are 16 residues in the CDR3. The CDR3 bases are TGTGCCAGCAGCTTTCCGGGGGGAACCAACTCCTACGAGCAGTACTTC. It encodes CASSFPGGTNSYEQYF.

The gene calls are TRBV11-3 and TRBJ2-5, with D possibly being TRBD2 (6 bases). The CDR3 has 14 residues. Trimming cost V 1 base and J 1 base, with 7 bases left between them. CDR1 is SGHNT and CDR2 is YENEEA in the germline V gene. CDR3 loop: CASSLVRGQETQYF. The DNA for the CDR3 is TGTGCCAGCAGCTTAGTGCGGGGCCAAGAGACCCAGTACTTC. Looking up the rest from reference TRBV11-3 and TRBJ2-5 gives the full variable domain: EAGVVQSPRYKIIEKKQPVAFWCNPISGHNTLYWYLQNLGQGPELLIRYENEEAVDDSQLPKDRFSAERLKGVDSTLKIQPAELGDSAVYLCASSLVRGQETQYFGPGTRLLVL.

A few counts support this clone. The CDR3 DNA reads TGTGCCAGCAGCCTGGACAGGGGGTCGGGTTCACCCCTCCACTTT. This translates into CASSLDRGSGSPLHF. The rearrangement joins TRBV7-9 to TRBJ1-6, with 10 positions matching TRBD1. Per germline, CDR1 SEHNR and CDR2 FQNEAQ (reference sequence). The length of the CDR3 is 15 residues. V shed 5 bases, J shed 9 bases, and the junction held 7 bases outside the gene matches.